One sample yielded the 4 T cell receptor beta chains listed below, sequenced in a study of shared clonotypes between healthy human individuals. TCRdb's copy holds only in-frame clones and misses some; the assay was immunoSEQ multiplex PCR. The sample carries hundreds of thousands of clones, roughly 80% recorded once. Source material: PBMCs. The receptors here all came from a woman in her forties in good health. Some clones in this sample may be carry-over from other donors' samples.

The J gene is TRBJ2-7, the V gene TRBV30; 7 bases line up with TRBD1. The trim removed 4 bases at V and 4 bases at J, leaving 4 bases unmatched. The CDR3 length is 12 residues. The germline V gene encodes CDR1 GTSNPN and CDR2 SVGIG (reference sequence). Here the CDR3 DNA reads TGTGCCTGGAACAGGGGCAGGTACGAGCAGTACTTC. Its protein product is CAWNRGRYEQYF.

The chain carries TRBV28 and TRBJ2-7; D possibly matches TRBD1 or TRBD2 (7 bases each). The CDR3 spans 14 residues. The V end was cut by 7 bases, the J end by 3 bases, with 16 bases between. The germline V gene has CDR1 MDHEN and CDR2 SYDVKM. The CDR3 spells CASTKDRTSYEQYF. As DNA, the CDR3 is TGTGCCAGCACAAAGGACAGGACTAGCTACGAGCAGTACTTC.

The gene calls are TRBV6-1 and TRBJ2-1; D tentatively fits TRBD1 or TRBD2 (6 bases each). Germline V lookup: CDR1 MNHNS, CDR2 SASEGT. The CDR3 loop spans 15 amino acids. Deletions cut 3 bases from V and 3 bases from J, with 12 bases between. The CDR3 here is CASSERDTNYNEQFF. In DNA, the CDR3 is TGTGCCAGCAGTGAGCGGGACACCAACTACAATGAGCAGTTCTTC.

The chain links TRBV5-5 to TRBJ2-5, with a weak D call TRBD1 (5 bases). The CDR3 loop spans 17 amino acids. Germline lookup yields CDR1 SGHKS and CDR2 YYEKEE (reference sequence). Between the trimmed V and J ends, which lost 3 bases and 8 bases, there was a span of 26 bases. In nucleotides, the CDR3 is TGTGCCAGCAGCTCCCACCGGAACAGGCTTCAGGTTGTAACCCAGTACTTC. Translated: CASSSHRNRLQVVTQYF.